A single sample gave rise to the 14 T cell receptor beta chains below, sequenced in a study of blood T cell repertoires in COVID-19. Produced via immunoSEQ multiplex PCR; TCRdb's table is partial and in-frame only. The sample has around 210,000 clones; approximately 80% are singletons. The sequenced sample consisted of peripheral blood. Every receptor here comes from a woman over 75 with COVID-19, enrolled during active disease.

The chain's CDR3 is CASSRDRNTIYF. In nucleotides, the CDR3 is TGTGCCAGCAGCCGCGACAGAAACACCATATATTTT. The gene calls are TRBV12-3 or TRBV12-4 and TRBJ1-3, with no clear D. This CDR3 spans 12 amino acids. Trimming shortened V by 6 bases and J by 5 bases, and 8 bases separated the two germline ends.

J is TRBJ2-2 and V is TRBV18, with a tentative D call TRBD1 (5 bases). This CDR3 is 15 amino acids long. Trimming removed 2 bases from V and 4 bases from J, with 11 bases in between. CDR1 and CDR2 from the germline V gene are KGHSH and LQKENI. The CDR3 coding sequence is TGTGCCAGCTCACCAGGGGCCTCGTCCACCGGGGAGCTGTTTTTT. Protein product: CASSPGASSTGELFF.

This chain connects TRBV10-3 to TRBJ1-3, with D possibly TRBD1 on 5 matching bases. The CDR3 is 14 amino acids. V gave up 6 bases and J gave up 0 bases, with 9 bases separating them. CDR1 is ENHRY and CDR2 is SYGVKD in the germline V gene. DNA for the CDR3: TGTGCCATCAGCCAAGGGGTCTCTGGAAACACCATATATTTT. It specifies CAISQGVSGNTIYF.

The chain combines TRBV7-3 with TRBJ2-2; maybe TRBD2 (6 bases). V dropped 2 bases and J dropped 5 bases, with 12 bases sitting between them. The CDR3 is made up of 15 amino acids. Per the germline V gene, CDR1 is SGHTA and CDR2 is FQGTGA. The CDR3: CASSLEGLATGELFF. The CDR3 coding sequence is TGTGCCAGCAGCTTAGAAGGTCTAGCGACCGGGGAGCTGTTTTTT. The whole variable domain, filled in from reference TRBV7-3 and TRBJ2-2, reads GAGVSQTPSNKVTEKGKYVELRCDPISGHTALYWYRQSLGQGPEFLIYFQGTGAADDSGLPNDRFFAVRPEGSVSTLKIQRTERGDSAVYLCASSLEGLATGELFFGEGSRLTVL.

This chain joins TRBV4-1 and TRBJ2-1; 10 bases are a match to TRBD2. With 2 bases clipped from V and 2 bases from J, the junction kept 3 bases outside the gene matches. Germline V gives CDR1 MGHRA, CDR2 YSYEKL. The CDR3 is 16 residues long. CDR3 DNA sequence: TGCGCCAGCAGCCAAATACTAGCGGGACCCTACAATGAGCAGTTCTTC. Its protein is CASSQILAGPYNEQFF.

The chain is built from TRBV5-1 and TRBJ2-3; D perhaps matches TRBD2 (6 bases). This CDR3 contains 13 residues. Germline V lookup: CDR1 SGHRS, CDR2 YFSETQ. Trimming left V 7 bases short and J 0 bases short, with 9 bases between. CDR3 sequence: CASGRGSTDTQYF. CDR3 in DNA: TGCGCCAGCGGGCGGGGTAGCACAGATACGCAGTATTTT.

This chain links TRBV4-1 with TRBJ2-7, with 11 bases matching TRBD1. The CDR3 is made up of 17 amino acids. Germline V gene data show CDR1 as MGHRA and CDR2 as YSYEKL. Trimming took 1 base from V and 0 from J; bases not matched to a gene: 5. In nucleotides, the CDR3 is TGCGCCAGCAGCCAAGTCATCGGGACAGGGGGCTCCTACGAGCAGTACTTC. This encodes CASSQVIGTGGSYEQYF.

This clone was seen only a few times. Other DNA sequences in the sample encode the same CDR3. The chain couples TRBV5-5 to TRBJ1-5, with TRBD1 matching over 8 bases. Per germline, CDR1 SGHKS and CDR2 YYEKEE (reference sequence). Germline trimming cut 5 bases from V and 0 bases from J; bases unmatched to any gene: 4. There are 15 residues in the CDR3. The CDR3 region is CASSLGQGSNQPQHF. For the CDR3, the DNA is TGTGCCAGCAGTCTAGGACAGGGTAGCAATCAGCCCCAGCATTTT.

The rearrangement links TRBV11-2 to TRBJ1-1; 7 bases line up with TRBD1. Losses at the gene ends were 4 bases for V and 4 bases for J; bases not matched to a gene: 9. The CDR3 has 15 amino acids. CDR1 and CDR2 from the germline V gene are SGHAT and FQNNGV. Here the CDR3 reads CASSSTGRSVTEAFF. CDR3 sequence (DNA): TGTGCCAGCAGCTCGACAGGGAGGTCGGTCACTGAAGCTTTCTTT.

This chain joins TRBV5-1 and TRBJ2-5; the D gene is possibly TRBD1 (6 bases). Trimming took 4 bases from V and 0 from J, leaving 16 bases between them. Germline V CDR1 and CDR2: SGHRS, YFSETQ. The CDR3 loop spans 16 amino acids. Here the CDR3 reads CASSLGRQAYQETQYF. DNA of the CDR3: TGCGCCAGCAGCCTGGGCCGACAGGCGTACCAAGAGACCCAGTACTTC. Variable domain in full (rest from reference TRBV5-1 and TRBJ2-5): KAGVTQTPRYLIKTRGQQVTLSCSPISGHRSVSWYQQTPGQGLQFLFEYFSETQRNKGNFPGRFSGRQFSNSRSEMNVSTLELGDSALYLCASSLGRQAYQETQYFGPGTRLLVL.

The V gene is TRBV9, the J gene TRBJ2-5; D perhaps matches TRBD2 (6 bases). This CDR3 is built from 15 residues. Germline V CDR1 and CDR2: SGDLS, YYNGEE. V shed 2 bases and J shed 5 bases, with 16 bases lying between them. The CDR3 protein is CASSVSPGVRETQYF. Here the CDR3 DNA reads TGTGCCAGCAGCGTCTCCCCGGGGGTCCGGGAGACCCAGTACTTC.

This clone has more than one count but fewer than ten. The gene calls are TRBV19 and TRBJ2-6, with D maybe TRBD1 (6 bases). The germline gives CDR1 LNHDA, CDR2 SQIVND (reference sequence). Trimming removed 5 bases at V and 0 bases at J, with 14 bases between. There are 17 residues in the CDR3. CDR3: CASSVTGPYSGANVLTF. The CDR3 DNA reads as TGTGCCAGTAGTGTAACAGGGCCATACTCTGGGGCCAACGTCCTGACTTTC.

In its sample, this clone was seen once. The chain is built from TRBV6-2 or TRBV6-3 and TRBJ2-1; 14 bases are a match to TRBD2. J lost 7 bases, V lost 6 bases, and 14 bases had no gene match. The CDR3 is 18 residues long. Germline V gene data show CDR1 as MNHEY and CDR2 as SVGEGT. This CDR3 is CASSPPPGLAGDLNEQFF. For the CDR3, the DNA is TGTGCCAGCAGCCCCCCCCCGGGACTAGCGGGGGATTTGAATGAGCAGTTCTTC.

This sequence joins TRBV9 and TRBJ2-7, with no clear D. Germline CDR1 is SGDLS and CDR2 is YYNGEE. The V and J ends lost 4 bases and 3 bases respectively, with 14 bases between them. This CDR3 contains 14 residues. Here the CDR3 DNA reads TGTGCCAGCAGCCCGAGAACGTCTCACTACGAGCAGTACTTC. Protein sequence: CASSPRTSHYEQYF.